This T cell receptor (beta chain) derives from a study of cytomegalovirus exposure and HLA in healthy donors. Study at large: As an earlier analysis found, roughly 170 million T cells yielded some 120 million unique TCR beta sequences. Findings and limits, study-wide: An assumption of roughly uniform sequencing depth across donors underlay the presence/absence analyses.

Germline V gene data show CDR1 as KGHSH and CDR2 as LQKENI. The CDR3 is 15 amino acids. V shed 0 bases, J shed 10 bases, and the junction held 4 bases outside the gene matches. About this clone itself: The antigen remains undetermined.

60 Vbeta and 13 Jbeta primers were used in PCR. Produced via immunoSEQ multiplex PCR; TCRdb's table is partial and in-frame only. The profile shows 120,000 to 150,000 clones, over 75% of them singletons. This chain links TRBV18 with TRBJ2-1; 12 nucleotides match TRBD2. The sample was PBMCs. The clonotype was recovered from a woman in her forties or fifties in good health and CMV-seropositive. The CDR3 reads CASSPPLAGGGEQFF. The CDR3 bases are TGTGCCAGCTCACCACCACTAGCGGGGGGCGGGGAGCAGTTCTTC.